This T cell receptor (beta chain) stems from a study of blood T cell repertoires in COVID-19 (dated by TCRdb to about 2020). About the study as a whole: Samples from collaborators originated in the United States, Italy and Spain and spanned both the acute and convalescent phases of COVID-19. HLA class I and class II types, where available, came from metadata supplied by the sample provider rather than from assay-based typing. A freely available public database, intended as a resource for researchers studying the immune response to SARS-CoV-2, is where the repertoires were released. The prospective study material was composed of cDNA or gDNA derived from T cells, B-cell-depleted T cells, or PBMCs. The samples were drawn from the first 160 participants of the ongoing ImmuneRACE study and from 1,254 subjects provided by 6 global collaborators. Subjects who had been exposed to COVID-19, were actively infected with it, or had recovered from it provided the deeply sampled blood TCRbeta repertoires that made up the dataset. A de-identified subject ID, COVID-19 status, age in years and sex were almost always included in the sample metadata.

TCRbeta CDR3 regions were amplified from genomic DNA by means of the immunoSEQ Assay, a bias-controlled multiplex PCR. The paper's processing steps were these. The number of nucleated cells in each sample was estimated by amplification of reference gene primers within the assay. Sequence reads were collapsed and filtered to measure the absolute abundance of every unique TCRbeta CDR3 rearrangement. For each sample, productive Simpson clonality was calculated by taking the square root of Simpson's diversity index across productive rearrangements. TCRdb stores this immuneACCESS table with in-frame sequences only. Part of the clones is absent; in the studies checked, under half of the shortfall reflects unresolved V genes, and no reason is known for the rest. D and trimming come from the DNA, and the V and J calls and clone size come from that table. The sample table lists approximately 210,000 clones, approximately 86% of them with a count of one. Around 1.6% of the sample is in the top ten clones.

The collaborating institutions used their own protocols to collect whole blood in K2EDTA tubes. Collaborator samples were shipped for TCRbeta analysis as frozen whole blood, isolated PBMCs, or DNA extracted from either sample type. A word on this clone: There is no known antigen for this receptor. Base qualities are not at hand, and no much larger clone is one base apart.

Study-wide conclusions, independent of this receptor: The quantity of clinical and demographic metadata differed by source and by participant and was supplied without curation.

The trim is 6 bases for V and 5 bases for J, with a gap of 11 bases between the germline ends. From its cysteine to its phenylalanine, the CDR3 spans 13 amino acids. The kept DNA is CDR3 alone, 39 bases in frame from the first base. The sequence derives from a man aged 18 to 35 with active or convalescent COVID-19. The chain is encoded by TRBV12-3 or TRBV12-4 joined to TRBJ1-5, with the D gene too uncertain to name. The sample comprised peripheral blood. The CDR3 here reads CASSPQIYQPQHF. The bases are TGTGCCAGCAGCCCACAGATTTATCAGCCCCAGCATTTT.